Listed below are T cell receptor beta chains from one sample, sequenced in a study of identical twins. TCRdb re-analysed the 5' RACE reads in MiXCR, keeping a single row per CDR3 protein. The repertoire has approximately 700,000 distinct CDR3 sequences, approximately 6% of them found once; the top ten carry 1.5% to 2%. Sequenced: naive T cells sorted from blood. The receptors were sampled from a man between 18 and 29 years old in good health. Both conserved end residues are part of each CDR3. The D gene is left open where the match is weak. Not all rows give a size; the values are once, few, many and, for expanded clones, a class.

J gene	D gene	V gene	clone size	CDR3 DNA	CDR3 protein
TRBJ2-1	TRBD2	TRBV12-3/TRBV12-4	few	TGTGCCAGCAGTTTATCGCGGGAGGGTGAGCAGTTCTTC	CASSLSREGEQFF
TRBJ2-6	-	TRBV4-3	-	TGCGCCAGCAGCCAAGATCTTGGAGGTTTGGGTGGGGCCAACGTCCTGACTTTC	CASSQDLGGLGGANVLTF
TRBJ2-3	-	TRBV6-5	-	TGTGCCAGCAGTTACCGCCGGGACACAGATACGCAGTATTTT	CASSYRRDTDTQYF
TRBJ2-3	-	TRBV12-5	-	TGTGCTAGTGTGAAGAGCACAGATACGCAGTATTTT	CASVKSTDTQYF
TRBJ2-2	TRBD1	TRBV5-1	many	TGCGCCAGCCGCAAAGGGACAGGGACGAACACCGGGGAGCTGTTTTTT	CASRKGTGTNTGELFF
TRBJ2-4	TRBD2	TRBV20-1	-	TGCAGTGCTAGAGATATGCGGGAGGGCCTTGGCAAAAACATTCAGTACTTC	CSARDMREGLGKNIQYF
TRBJ2-1	TRBD2	TRBV20-1	-	TGCAGTGCTAGGGGGATAGAGGACGGGAGGGCCTACAATGAGCAGTTCTTC	CSARGIEDGRAYNEQFF
TRBJ1-5	-	TRBV19	few	TGTGCCTCGGGGGAGGGGGGTAAGGTGGCCCAGCATTTT	CASGEGGKVAQHF
TRBJ2-1	TRBD2	TRBV20-1	-	TGCAGTGCTAGACGCTTGGCGGGAGCTACCTACAATGAGCAGTTCTTC	CSARRLAGATYNEQFF
TRBJ1-4	-	TRBV4-1	few	TGCGCCAGCAGCCAATTGCAGGGCTACGAAAAACTGTTTTTT	CASSQLQGYEKLFF
TRBJ1-1	-	TRBV21-1	many	TGTGCCAGCAGCACCACCCATGGCCAGATGAGGGACACTGAAGCTTTCTTT	CASSTTHGQMRDTEAFF
TRBJ2-1	TRBD1	TRBV7-9	-	TGTGCCAGCAGCGTTGACGGGACAGGGTTGTTCTTC	CASSVDGTGLFF